This TCR beta chain was captured in a study of regulatory T cells in long-lasting Graves disease. Many counts were recorded for this clonotype. V lost 6 bases and J lost 11, with 10 bases in between. CDR3 length: 10 amino acids. Germline values: CDR1 SNHLY, CDR2 FYNNEI. Construction of TCR beta libraries relied on iRepertoire HTBI primers and on Arm-PCR targeting CDR3 regions. A single record per CDR3 protein comes from TCRdb applying MiXCR to the multiplex PCR reads. This sample carries hundreds of thousands of distinct CDR3 sequences, around 20% of them seen once, and the ten largest clones take 25% to 35%. Time point of the sample: persistent/refractory GD, antithyroid drugs over 5 years with positive TRAb. With RNA extracted from PBMCs as input, the TCR library was made.

The chain links TRBV2 to TRBJ1-1; D not certain. Specimen: peripheral blood mononuclear cells (PBMCs), collected when the disease was refractory, from a patient treated with antithyroid drugs. This sequence was found in a female donor with Graves disease. In nucleotides, the CDR3 is TGTGCCAGCAGGGGCTTTTTGGCTTTCTTT. This encodes CASRGFLAFF.